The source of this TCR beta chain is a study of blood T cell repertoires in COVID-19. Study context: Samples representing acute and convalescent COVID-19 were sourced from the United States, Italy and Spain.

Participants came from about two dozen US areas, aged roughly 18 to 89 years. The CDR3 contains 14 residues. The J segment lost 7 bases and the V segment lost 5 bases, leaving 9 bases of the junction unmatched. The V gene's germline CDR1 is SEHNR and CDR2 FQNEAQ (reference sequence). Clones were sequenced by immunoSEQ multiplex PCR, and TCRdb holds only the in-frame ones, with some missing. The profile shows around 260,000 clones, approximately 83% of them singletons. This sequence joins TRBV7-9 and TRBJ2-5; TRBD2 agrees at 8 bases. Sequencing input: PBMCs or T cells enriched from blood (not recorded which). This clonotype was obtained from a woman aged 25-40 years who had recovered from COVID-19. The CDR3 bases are TGTGCCAGCAGCCCCGGCGGGGGGAAGGGGACCCAGTACTTC. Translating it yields CASSPGGGKGTQYF.